What follows are 22 T cell receptor beta chains derived from one specimen sequenced in a study of T cells in Graves' hyperthyroidism and ophthalmopathy. Amplification of TCR beta CDR3 regions was performed using RNA transcripts as template. HTBI primers drove first-round RT-PCR of the TCR CDR3. TCRdb re-called the multiplex PCR reads with MiXCR, one entry per CDR3 protein. The table records 96,000 or so distinct CDR3 sequences, about 51% of them present only once. Material for sequencing was blood. The receptor source for this set is a woman aged 40-49 years with Graves' hyperthyroidism.

The gene calls are TRBV7-9 and TRBJ2-7; tentative D call: TRBD2 (6 bases). Trimming stripped 6 bases from V and 3 bases from J, with 18 bases between. Germline-derived CDR1 and CDR2 are SEHNR and FQNEAQ (reference sequence). This CDR3 region has 15 residues. The CDR3 DNA reads as TGTGCCAGCAGTGAAGAGGGCGGGAAAGACTACGAGCAGTACTTC. This sequence encodes CASSEEGGKDYEQYF. The entire variable domain, with the rest obtained from reference TRBV7-9 and TRBJ2-7, is as follows: DTGVSQNPRHKITKRGQNVTFRCDPISEHNRLYWYRQTLGQGPEFLTYFQNEAQLEKSRLLSDRFSAERPKGSFSTLEIQRTEQGDSAMYLCASSEEGGKDYEQYFGPGTRLTVT.

This chain joins TRBV25-1 and TRBJ1-1, with D perhaps TRBD1 (5 bases). This CDR3 spans 13 amino acids. The V end lost 6 bases, the J end lost 7 bases, and 15 bases lay between the germline ends. CDR1 and CDR2 from the germline V gene are MGHDK and SYGVNS. CDR3 bases: TGTGCCAGCAGGGCGGAGGGGCTAAGTGAAGCTTTCTTT. It encodes CASRAEGLSEAFF. The full variable domain, completed using reference TRBV25-1 and TRBJ1-1, is EADIYQTPRYLVIGTGKKITLECSQTMGHDKMYWYQQDPGMELHLIHYSYGVNSTEKGDLSSESTVSRIRTEHFPLTLESARPSHTSQYLCASRAEGLSEAFFGQGTRLTVV.

V is TRBV7-6 and J is TRBJ2-5; D is undetermined. The V gene lost 3 bases and the J gene lost 5 bases, with 7 bases spanning the gap. CDR3 length equals 12 residues. CDR1 SGHVS and CDR2 FNYEAQ come from the germline V gene. CDR3 sequence reads: CASSLIGETQYF. CDR3 in DNA: TGTGCCAGCAGCTTGATAGGGGAGACCCAGTACTTC.

The table lists this clonotype with many counts. This sequence joins TRBV6-2 or TRBV6-3 and TRBJ2-7, with 10 bases that match TRBD2. CDR3 length: 16 amino acids. Germline-derived CDR1 and CDR2 are MNHEY and SVGEGT. The J segment lost 3 bases and the V segment lost 2 bases, leaving 7 bases of the junction unmatched. Here the CDR3 reads CASSYGLAGVYYEQYF. The CDR3 DNA reads TGTGCCAGCAGTTACGGGCTAGCGGGAGTCTACTACGAGCAGTACTTC.

V usage is TRBV19 and J usage is TRBJ1-2, with TRBD1 matching over 9 bases. J lost 8 bases, V lost 5 bases, and 6 bases had no gene match. This CDR3 comprises 13 residues. Germline V gives CDR1 LNHDA, CDR2 SQIVND (reference sequence). In nucleotides, the CDR3 is TGTGCCAGTAGTGTCGGGACAGGGAGCGGCTACACCTTC. Translated, it gives CASSVGTGSGYTF.

The table lists this clonotype with many counts. The chain carries TRBV7-2 and TRBJ1-3, with no clear D. V was pared by 5 bases and J by 2 bases, with 13 bases between. CDR3 length: 15 amino acids. CDR1 SGHTA and CDR2 FQGNSA come from the germline V gene. The CDR3 DNA reads TGTGCCAGCAGCCCGCCGCCAGTCCCTGGAAACACCATATATTTT. Its protein product is CASSPPPVPGNTIYF. The full variable domain, with the rest looked up from reference TRBV7-2 and TRBJ1-3, is GAGVSQSPSNKVTEKGKDVELRCDPISGHTALYWYRQSLGQGLEFLIYFQGNSAPDKSGLPSDRFSAERTGGSVSTLTIQRTQQEDSAVYLCASSPPPVPGNTIYFGEGSWLTVV.

This clonotype was detected many times. The V and J genes are TRBV5-1 and TRBJ2-5; no firm D call. The V and J ends lost 0 bases and 2 bases respectively, with 8 bases between them. CDR3 length: 14 amino acids. The V gene's germline CDR1 is SGHRS and CDR2 YFSETQ. CDR3 sequence (DNA): TGCGCCAGCAGCTTGGTTCCAGATCAAGAGACCCAGTACTTC. Translation gives CASSLVPDQETQYF.

As regards this clonotype: A junction boundary mismatches the germline segment, possibly from a read error. The rearrangement uses TRBV25-1 and TRBJ1-1, with no clear D. The V gene's germline CDR1 is MGHDK and CDR2 SYGVNS. This CDR3 contains 13 residues. For the CDR3, the DNA is TGTACCAGCAGAGATCTAAGGTCCACTGAAGCTTTCTTT. Its translation is CTSRDLRSTEAFF.

The chain has TRBV15 and TRBJ2-3; 8 positions match TRBD2. The CDR3 covers 15 residues. J lost 9 bases, V lost 6 bases, and 14 bases had no gene match. Per germline, CDR1 LNHNV and CDR2 YYDKDF (reference sequence). CDR3 residues: CATRPGGGGAGTQYF. CDR3 sequence (DNA): TGTGCCACCAGACCCGGGGGGGGGGGCGCTGGGACGCAGTATTTT.

In this sample, this clonotype turned up a few times. The J gene is TRBJ1-5, the V gene TRBV30; D not certain. Per the germline V gene, CDR1 is GTSNPN and CDR2 is SVGIG (reference sequence). V lost 4 bases to trimming and J lost 0 bases, with 16 bases between them. This CDR3 has 16 amino acids. As DNA, the CDR3 is TGTGCCTGGACGCCCGCGATAGGACTTAGCAATCAGCCCCAGCATTTT. Protein product: CAWTPAIGLSNQPQHF.

The chain links TRBV6-1 to TRBJ2-7, with 8 positions matching TRBD1. Trimming removed 6 bases from V and 7 bases from J; junction bases left unmatched: 14. Germline V lookup: CDR1 MNHNS, CDR2 SASEGT. CDR3 length equals 15 residues. CDR3 bases: TGTGCCAGCAGCAGGGACAGGCCCCCCTCGGCGGAGCAGTACTTC. This codes for CASSRDRPPSAEQYF.

The chain combines TRBV20-1 with TRBJ2-3, with D possibly being TRBD2 (6 bases). The CDR3 loop spans 15 amino acids. CDR1 and CDR2 from the germline V gene are DFQATT and SNEGSKA (reference sequence). Between the trimmed V and J ends, which lost 3 bases and 3 bases, there was a span of 16 bases. The CDR3 DNA reads TGCAGTGCTAGGTATGGGAGGTCCAGTACAGATACGCAGTATTTT. Residues: CSARYGRSSTDTQYF.

This chain connects TRBV9 to TRBJ1-1; perhaps TRBD1 as D (5 bases). Trimming took off 6 bases at V and 7 bases at J, with 13 bases between the two ends. This CDR3 contains 12 residues. CDR1 SGDLS and CDR2 YYNGEE come from the germline V gene. The CDR3 protein is CASTRGGSEAFF. CDR3 nucleotide sequence: TGTGCCAGCACCCGGGGGGGTAGTGAAGCTTTCTTT.

The rearrangement links TRBV2 to TRBJ1-2; D possibly corresponds to TRBD1 (5 bases). V was shortened by 6 bases and J by 8 bases, with 19 bases between the two germline ends. The CDR3 has 14 amino acids. Germline assignment: CDR1 SNHLY and CDR2 FYNNEI. This CDR3 reads CASRPGQSVYGYTF. The CDR3 DNA sequence: TGTGCCAGCAGGCCTGGACAAAGCGTCTACGGCTACACCTTC.

This clonotype was seen repeatedly, ten times or more. The V gene is TRBV5-6, the J gene TRBJ2-7; 9 bases map to TRBD1. Germline CDR1 is SGHDT and CDR2 is YYEEEE. This CDR3 is 16 amino acids long. The trim removed 4 bases at V and 3 bases at J, leaving 11 bases unmatched. CDR3 protein: CASSLTSGTGLYEQYF. As DNA, the CDR3 is TGTGCCAGCAGCCTCACCTCCGGGACAGGGCTCTACGAGCAGTACTTC.

The chain employs TRBV7-3 and TRBJ1-6, with TRBD1 identical over 9 bases. There are 17 residues in the CDR3. Germline CDR1 reads SGHTA; CDR2 reads FQGTGA. After removal of 2 bases from V and 8 bases from J, the junction contained 10 bases not matched to a gene. In DNA, the CDR3 is TGTGCCAGCAGCTTAGGGTCGAGGGGACAGGGCGATTCACCCCTCCACTTT. Its protein product is CASSLGSRGQGDSPLHF.

This clonotype has a count of ten or more. V gene TRBV7-8 combines with J gene TRBJ2-5; TRBD2 might be the D (7 bases). This CDR3 spans 15 amino acids. Trimming took off 4 bases at V and 4 bases at J, with 16 bases between the two ends. Germline values: CDR1 SGHVS, CDR2 FQNEAQ. This chain's CDR3 is CASSSRVGGRETQYF. The CDR3 DNA reads as TGTGCCAGCAGCTCAAGGGTCGGGGGGCGAGAGACCCAGTACTTC.

This clonotype was counted only a few times. The chain joins TRBV5-4 to TRBJ2-7, with D tentatively TRBD1 (5 bases). CDR1 is SGHNT and CDR2 is YYREEE in the germline V gene (reference sequence). The CDR3 extends over 15 amino acids. V gave up 5 bases and J gave up 3 bases, with 18 bases separating them. Here the CDR3 DNA reads TGTGCCAGCAGTTGGTCTGGGGCTACCAACTACGAGCAGTACTTC. Translation gives CASSWSGATNYEQYF.

This clonotype was counted many times. The CDR3 spells CSAPLTGSYEQYF. The CDR3 bases are TGCAGTGCTCCCCTGACAGGATCCTACGAGCAGTACTTC. The chain employs TRBV20-1 and TRBJ2-7; D possibly corresponds to TRBD1 (6 bases). The germline CDR1 and CDR2 sequences are DFQATT and SNEGSKA (reference sequence). V lost 5 bases to trimming and J lost 1 base, with 12 bases between them. This CDR3 has 13 amino acids.

Comment on this clonotype: A much larger clone is a single base away; this may be a read error. The chain recombines TRBV5-1 with TRBJ1-1; D remains unclear. CDR1 and CDR2 from the germline V gene are SGHRS and YFSETQ. The CDR3 runs to 15 residues. Trimming left V 7 bases short and J 2 bases short, with 18 bases between. The CDR3 sequence: CASGPNVRRNTEAFF. The CDR3, as DNA: TGCGCCAGCGGCCCAAACGTCAGGAGAAACACTGAAGCTTTCTTT.

This clonotype was counted a single time. This chain uses TRBV15 with TRBJ2-5; 13 positions agree with TRBD2. The CDR3 runs to 17 residues. With 5 bases clipped from V and 4 bases from J, the junction kept 10 bases outside the gene matches. The germline CDR1 and CDR2 sequences are LNHNV and YYDKDF (reference sequence). The CDR3 protein is CATSPPTSGRRGETQYF. Written as DNA, the CDR3 is TGTGCCACCAGCCCGCCGACTAGCGGGAGGAGGGGAGAGACCCAGTACTTC.

In this sample, this clonotype turned up many times. This chain links TRBV12-3 or TRBV12-4 with TRBJ2-7, with 10 bases aligning to TRBD2. V was clipped by 5 bases and J by 3 bases; unmatched bases: 4. This CDR3 is built from 14 residues. CDR3 protein: CASSPWTSGYEQYF. DNA of the CDR3: TGTGCCAGCAGTCCCTGGACTAGCGGCTACGAGCAGTACTTC.